One sample yielded the 29 T cell receptor beta chains listed below, sequenced in a study of response to subunit inactivated influenza vaccine. MiXCR, applied by TCRdb to the RT-PCR reads, yields one record per CDR3 protein. Found here are a few hundred thousand distinct CDR3 sequences, roughly 22% of them singletons; the top ten hold roughly 10%. The material was PBMCs from blood, obtained approximately 20 months after vaccination. The receptors were gathered from a man between 50 and 69 years old who received an inactivated influenza vaccine.

This clonotype appeared a few times. V is TRBV30 and J is TRBJ1-1; weak D call: TRBD1 (5 bases). Germline V lookup: CDR1 GTSNPN, CDR2 SVGIG (reference sequence). This CDR3 comprises 14 residues. V was trimmed by 7 bases and J by 1 base, leaving 16 bases between them. The CDR3 coding sequence is TGTGCCTCGGCACCAGGGACCTCGAACACTGAAGCTTTCTTT. As protein: CASAPGTSNTEAFF.

This clonotype was seen more than once but under ten times. This chain uses TRBV19 with TRBJ1-1; the D gene is possibly TRBD1 (5 bases). CDR1 is LNHDA, CDR2 SQIVND, per germline (reference sequence). This CDR3 spans 11 amino acids. The V end was cut by 8 bases, the J end by 7 bases, with 11 bases between. CDR3 sequence (DNA): TGTGCCAGTTTCAGACAGTTTGAAGCTTTCTTT. Its protein product is CASFRQFEAFF.

This clonotype has more than one count but fewer than ten. J is TRBJ2-7 and V is TRBV29-1; D is perhaps TRBD1 (6 bases). Germline V gene lookup returns CDR1 SQVTM and CDR2 ANQGSEA. The CDR3 runs to 12 residues. V was shortened by 3 bases and J by 5 bases, with 11 bases between the two germline ends. The CDR3 protein is CSVDRGGDEQYF. The CDR3 coding sequence is TGCAGCGTTGACAGGGGTGGGGACGAGCAGTACTTC.

This chain connects TRBV5-1 to TRBJ2-5; tentative D call: TRBD1 (5 bases). This CDR3 has 15 residues. Trimming removed 6 bases from V and 2 bases from J, with 17 bases in between. CDR1 is SGHRS, CDR2 YFSETQ, per germline. CDR3: CASNSLVGQQETQYF. The CDR3 DNA reads as TGCGCCAGCAATAGTCTAGTGGGGCAGCAAGAGACCCAGTACTTC.

This sequence joins TRBV29-1 and TRBJ1-1; perhaps TRBD1 as D (5 bases). CDR3 length: 12 residues. V lost 5 bases and J lost 1, with 8 bases in between. The germline V gene encodes CDR1 SQVTM and CDR2 ANQGSEA. The CDR3: CSVQGANTEAFF. CDR3 DNA: TGCAGCGTTCAGGGTGCGAACACTGAAGCTTTCTTT.

There are a few counts of this clonotype. This sequence joins TRBV4-2 and TRBJ2-1, with 7 bases that match TRBD2. This CDR3 region has 16 residues. With V trimmed by 1 base and J by 5 bases, 8 bases remained unmatched. The germline V gene encodes CDR1 LGHNA and CDR2 YNFKEQ. CDR3 nucleotides: TGTGCCAGCAGCCAAGTCGGGCTAGCGGAGAACAATGAGCAGTTCTTC. This translates into CASSQVGLAENNEQFF.

The V gene is TRBV28, the J gene TRBJ2-5, with TRBD1 matching 11 bases. Germline V gene data show CDR1 as MDHEN and CDR2 as SYDVKM. V trimming: 3 bases; J trimming: 4 bases; junction bases outside the gene matches: 4. The CDR3 runs 15 residues. Written as DNA, the CDR3 is TGTGCCAGCAGTTTCCAGGGACAGGGGGGAGAGACCCAGTACTTC. This encodes CASSFQGQGGETQYF.

V is TRBV6-2 or TRBV6-3 and J is TRBJ2-7; TRBD1 or TRBD2 may be the D gene (5 bases each). CDR1 and CDR2 from the germline V gene are MNHEY and SVGEGT. The CDR3 has 15 residues. V was pared by 2 bases and J by 4 bases, with 15 bases between. The CDR3: CASSYRRDGNYEQYF. The CDR3 DNA reads as TGTGCCAGCAGTTACCGAAGGGACGGGAATTACGAGCAGTACTTC.

This clonotype was counted only a few times. The chain uses TRBV6-5 and TRBJ2-5; TRBD2 might be the D (7 bases). The CDR3 extends over 14 amino acids. Germline V gene data show CDR1 as MNHEY and CDR2 as SVGAGI. The V and J ends lost 0 bases and 9 bases respectively, with 14 bases between them. In DNA, the CDR3 is TGTGCCAGCAGTTACTCTGGGGGCCGGGGGGCCCAGTACTTC. Its protein is CASSYSGGRGAQYF.

The chain's CDR3 is CAISEQGGGRETQYF. CDR3 nucleotide sequence: TGTGCCATCAGTGAGCAGGGCGGGGGTCGGGAGACCCAGTACTTC. The genes are TRBV10-3 and TRBJ2-5, with TRBD2 matching 7 bases. Germline trimming cut 2 bases from V and 5 bases from J; bases unmatched to any gene: 8. The CDR3 extends over 15 amino acids. Germline-derived CDR1 and CDR2 are ENHRY and SYGVKD.

This chain uses TRBV6-2 or TRBV6-3 with TRBJ2-4; 10 bases map to TRBD1. Per the germline V gene, CDR1 is MNHEY and CDR2 is SVGEGT. The CDR3 spans 13 residues. V lost 4 bases to trimming and J lost 7 bases; unmatched junction nucleotides: 1. The CDR3 coding sequence is TGTGCCAGCAGTTGGGGACAGGGGAACATTCAGTACTTC. It translates to CASSWGQGNIQYF.

This clonotype occurred a few times. This rearrangement joins TRBV6-5 to TRBJ2-5; 10 nucleotides agree with TRBD1. V shed 4 bases and J 4 bases; nucleotides not matched to a gene: 3. The germline CDR1 and CDR2 sequences are MNHEY and SVGAGI. The CDR3 consists of 14 residues. The chain's CDR3 is CASSFGTGVETQYF. CDR3 DNA: TGTGCCAGCAGTTTTGGGACAGGGGTAGAGACCCAGTACTTC.

The V call is TRBV6-2 or TRBV6-3, the J call TRBJ2-7; 7 positions agree with TRBD1. Germline values: CDR1 MNHEY, CDR2 SVGEGT. V shed 2 bases, J shed 3 bases, and the junction held 16 bases outside the gene matches. This CDR3 spans 18 amino acids. The CDR3 DNA follows: TGTGCCAGCAGTTACGGGGCCCCGGTGGGACAGAGTTACTACGAGCAGTACTTC. Protein: CASSYGAPVGQSYYEQYF.

A few counts support this clonotype. The junction departs from germline at one end; a sequencing error may be responsible. The chain combines TRBV5-1 with TRBJ2-1; 7 bases match TRBD2. Germline-derived CDR1 and CDR2 are SGHRS and YFSETQ. CDR3 length: 15 amino acids. The CDR3 sequence: CASSLGTTSYNEQFF. The CDR3 nucleotides read TGTGCCAGCAGCTTAGGGACTACTTCCTACAATGAGCAGTTCTTC.

The chain recombines TRBV10-2 with TRBJ2-4; 11 bases are a match to TRBD2. Germline-derived CDR1 and CDR2 are WSHSY and SAAADI. The CDR3 covers 16 residues. V lost 8 bases, J lost 0 bases, and 6 bases stayed unmatched. This chain's CDR3 is CASGTSGALAKNIQYF. CDR3 in DNA: TGCGCCAGCGGGACTAGCGGTGCCCTAGCCAAAAACATTCAGTACTTC.

A word on this clonotype: At one of its ends the junction is not consistent with the germline gene, which may arise from a read error. The V gene is TRBV28, the J gene TRBJ2-5; possible D gene TRBD1, 5 bases. The germline V gene has CDR1 MDHEN and CDR2 SYDVKM. The CDR3 has 14 amino acids. The CDR3 DNA reads as TGTGCCAACAGTTTCCCCAGGGTCGGGGAGACCCAGTACTTC. This gives the protein CANSFPRVGETQYF.

The chain is built from TRBV12-3 or TRBV12-4 and TRBJ2-2; 9 bases are a match to TRBD1. J was trimmed by 5 bases and V by 6 bases; bases with no gene match: 10. There are 16 residues in the CDR3. CDR3 protein: CASRATGQGRTGELFF. As DNA, the CDR3 is TGTGCCAGCAGAGCAACAGGACAGGGGCGAACCGGGGAGCTGTTTTTT.

V and J are TRBV10-3 and TRBJ2-7; TRBD1 might be the D (6 bases). Deletions cut 0 bases from V and 1 base from J, with 7 bases between. Germline lookup yields CDR1 ENHRY and CDR2 SYGVKD. The CDR3 is 14 amino acids. This chain's CDR3 is CAISESGGSYEQYF. The CDR3 DNA follows: TGTGCCATCAGTGAGTCAGGGGGATCCTACGAGCAGTACTTC.

This clonotype occurred many times. This chain links TRBV12-3 or TRBV12-4 with TRBJ1-5, with TRBD1 identical over 7 bases. CDR3 length: 14 residues. Losses at the gene ends were 1 base for V and 11 bases for J; bases not matched to a gene: 8. The CDR3 DNA is TGTGCCAGCAGTTTAGGGACGTCCCAGGGGGCCCAGCATTTT. Translation: CASSLGTSQGAQHF.

A remark on this clonotype: Given the absence of the conserved phenylalanine or tryptophan at the CDR3 end, a read error is likely. The gene calls are TRBV12-3 or TRBV12-4 and TRBJ2-1, with D unclear. Trimming left V 3 bases short and J 0 bases short, with 6 bases between. The CDR3 sequence is 14 residues long. The CDR3 DNA is TGTGCCAGCAGTTTCAGACTCTCCTACAATGAGCAGTTCATC. Amino acid sequence: CASSFRLSYNEQFI.

The V gene is TRBV4-2, the J gene TRBJ1-1; TRBD1 is a possible D gene (5 bases). V lost 2 bases and J lost 1, with 8 bases in between. The germline V gene encodes CDR1 LGHNA and CDR2 YNFKEQ. This CDR3 comprises 14 residues. The CDR3 here is CASSQNGGNTEAFF. The CDR3, as DNA: TGTGCCAGCAGCCAAAATGGGGGGAACACTGAAGCTTTCTTT.

This clonotype occurred many times. The CDR3 protein is CSVVGGPMNTEAFF. DNA for the CDR3: TGCAGCGTTGTAGGGGGGCCCATGAACACTGAAGCTTTCTTT. V gene TRBV29-1 combines with J gene TRBJ1-1, with D perhaps TRBD1 (6 bases). Trimming stripped 4 bases from V and 0 bases from J, with 12 bases between. Germline V CDR1 and CDR2: SQVTM, ANQGSEA. There are 14 residues in the CDR3.

This rearrangement joins TRBV5-1 to TRBJ2-1; TRBD2 matches at 8 bases. CDR3 length: 17 residues. Germline V gene sequence: CDR1 SGHRS, CDR2 YFSETQ. V shed 1 base and J 5 bases; nucleotides not matched to a gene: 11. CDR3 region: CASSLIFSGTRDNEQFF. In DNA form, the CDR3 reads TGCGCCAGCAGCTTGATCTTTAGCGGGACCAGAGACAATGAGCAGTTCTTC.

This clonotype was observed many times. V and J are TRBV20-1 and TRBJ1-1; D unresolved. CDR1 and CDR2 from the germline V gene are DFQATT and SNEGSKA (reference sequence). The CDR3 is 14 amino acids. V lost 3 bases and J lost 2, with 13 bases in between. The CDR3 spells CSASGFGGNTEAFF. CDR3 DNA sequence: TGCAGTGCTAGTGGGTTCGGCGGAAACACTGAAGCTTTCTTT.

The chain carries TRBV6-5 and TRBJ2-1; the D is unclear. The V end was cut by 4 bases, the J end by 0 bases, with 10 bases between. Germline V gene data show CDR1 as MNHEY and CDR2 as SVGAGI. This CDR3 contains 15 residues. This chain's CDR3 is CASSLTTFSYNEQFF. The CDR3 DNA reads TGTGCCAGCAGTTTGACAACTTTCTCCTACAATGAGCAGTTCTTC.

The chain couples TRBV12-3 or TRBV12-4 to TRBJ2-2, with D hard to call. CDR3 length equals 17 residues. V shed 0 bases and J shed 4 bases, with 15 bases lying between them. CDR3 in DNA: TGTGCCAGCAGTTTAGCGCTCGGGCCCATGGTCACCGGGGAGCTGTTTTTT. Its translation is CASSLALGPMVTGELFF.

This clonotype showed up many times. The rearrangement links TRBV6-8 to TRBJ1-5; D is unresolved. V was trimmed by 1 base and J by 8 bases, leaving 3 bases between them. The CDR3 covers 11 residues. The germline V gene encodes CDR1 MNHGY and CDR2 SAAAGT. CDR3 coding DNA: TGTGCCAGCAGTTACTTGGAGCCCCAGCATTTT. Translating it yields CASSYLEPQHF.

The chain recombines TRBV5-1 with TRBJ2-1; D is ambiguous. Trimming left V 0 bases short and J 0 bases short, with 10 bases between. CDR1 is SGHRS, CDR2 YFSETQ, per germline. The CDR3 runs 16 residues. CDR3 loop: CASSLGGEVSYNEQFF. CDR3 bases: TGCGCCAGCAGCTTGGGTGGGGAAGTCTCCTACAATGAGCAGTTCTTC.

The chain has TRBV2 and TRBJ2-1; D gene unclear. CDR3 size: 11 residues. V shed 9 bases and J shed 3 bases, with 6 bases lying between them. Germline lookup yields CDR1 SNHLY and CDR2 FYNNEI. CDR3 amino acids: CASADYNEQFF. CDR3 bases: TGTGCCAGTGCGGACTACAATGAGCAGTTCTTC.